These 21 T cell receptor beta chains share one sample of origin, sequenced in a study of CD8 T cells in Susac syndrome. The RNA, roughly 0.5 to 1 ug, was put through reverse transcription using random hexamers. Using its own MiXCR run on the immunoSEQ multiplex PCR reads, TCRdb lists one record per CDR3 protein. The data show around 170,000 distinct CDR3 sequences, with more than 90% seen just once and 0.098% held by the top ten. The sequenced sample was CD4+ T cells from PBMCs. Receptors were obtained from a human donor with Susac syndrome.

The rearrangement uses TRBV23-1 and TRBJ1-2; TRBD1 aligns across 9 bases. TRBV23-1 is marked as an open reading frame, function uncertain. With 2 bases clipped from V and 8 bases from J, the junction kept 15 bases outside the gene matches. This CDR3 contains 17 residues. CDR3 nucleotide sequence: TGCGCCAGCAGTCAACTACCACCCCCGGGACAGGGTTGGGGCTACACCTTC. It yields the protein CASSQLPPPGQGWGYTF.

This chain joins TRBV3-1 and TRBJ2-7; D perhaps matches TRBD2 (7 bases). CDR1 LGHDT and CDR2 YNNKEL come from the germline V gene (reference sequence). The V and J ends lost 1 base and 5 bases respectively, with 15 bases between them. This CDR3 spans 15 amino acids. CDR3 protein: CASSQVTRRGHEQYF. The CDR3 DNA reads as TGTGCCAGCAGCCAAGTTACACGGCGGGGGCACGAGCAGTACTTC.

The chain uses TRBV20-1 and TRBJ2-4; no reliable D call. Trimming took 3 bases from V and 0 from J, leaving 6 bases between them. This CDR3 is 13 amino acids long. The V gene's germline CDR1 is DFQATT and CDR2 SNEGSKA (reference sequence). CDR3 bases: TGCAGTGCTAGGTCAGAAGCCAAAAACATTCAGTACTTC. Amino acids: CSARSEAKNIQYF.

The CDR3 DNA follows: TGTGCCAGCAATAAACTAGCGGGCCCCACCGGGGAGCTGTTTTTT. Its translation: CASNKLAGPTGELFF. The chain links TRBV28 to TRBJ2-2, with 9 nucleotides matching TRBD2. The CDR3 runs to 15 residues. The V gene end was trimmed by 7 bases and the J gene end by 4 bases; junction bases not matched to a gene: 7. Germline V gene sequence: CDR1 MDHEN, CDR2 SYDVKM.

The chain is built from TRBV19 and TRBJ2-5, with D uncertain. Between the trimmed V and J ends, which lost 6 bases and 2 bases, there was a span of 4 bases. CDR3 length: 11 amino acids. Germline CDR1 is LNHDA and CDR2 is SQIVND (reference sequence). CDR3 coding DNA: TGTGCCAGTAGGGGGCAAGAGACCCAGTACTTC. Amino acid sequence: CASRGQETQYF.

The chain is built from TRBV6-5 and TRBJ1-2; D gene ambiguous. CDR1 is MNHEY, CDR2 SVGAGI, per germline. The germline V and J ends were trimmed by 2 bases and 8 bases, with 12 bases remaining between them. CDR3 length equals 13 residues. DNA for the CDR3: TGTGCCAGCAGTTACGAGGGTTATCGCGGCTACACCTTC. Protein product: CASSYEGYRGYTF.

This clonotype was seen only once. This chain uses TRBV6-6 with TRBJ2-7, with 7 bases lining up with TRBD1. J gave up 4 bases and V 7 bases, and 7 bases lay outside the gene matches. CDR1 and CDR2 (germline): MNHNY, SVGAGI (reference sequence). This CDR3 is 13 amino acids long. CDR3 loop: CASTDPGGYEQYF. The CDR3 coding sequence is TGTGCCAGCACCGACCCAGGGGGATACGAGCAGTACTTC.

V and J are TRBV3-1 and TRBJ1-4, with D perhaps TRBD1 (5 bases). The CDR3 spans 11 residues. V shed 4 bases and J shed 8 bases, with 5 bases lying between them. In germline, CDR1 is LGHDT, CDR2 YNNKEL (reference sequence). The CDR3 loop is CASSRGEKLFF. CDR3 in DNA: TGTGCCAGCAGCCGGGGGGAAAAACTGTTTTTT.

The CDR3, as DNA: TGCGCCAGCAGTCTGGGACAGCTCGCCTACGAGCAGTACTTC. It is translated as CASSLGQLAYEQYF. The chain has TRBV4-1 and TRBJ2-7; TRBD1 matches at 7 bases. Unmatched junction bases numbered 7, after V lost 6 bases and J lost 2 bases. The CDR3 loop spans 14 amino acids. Germline CDR1 is MGHRA and CDR2 is YSYEKL.

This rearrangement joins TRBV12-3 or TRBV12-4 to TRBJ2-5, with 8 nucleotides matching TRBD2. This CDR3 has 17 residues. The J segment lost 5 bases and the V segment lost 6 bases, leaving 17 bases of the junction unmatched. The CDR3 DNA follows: TGTGCCAGCAGATACTCAATGGACGCGGGGGGTCGGGAGACCCAGTACTTC. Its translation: CASRYSMDAGGRETQYF.

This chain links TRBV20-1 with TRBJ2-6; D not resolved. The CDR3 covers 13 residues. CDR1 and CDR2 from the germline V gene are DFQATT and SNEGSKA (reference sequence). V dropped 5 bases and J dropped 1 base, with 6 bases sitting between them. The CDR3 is CSAVGSGANVLTF. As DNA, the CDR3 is TGCAGTGCTGTGGGGTCTGGGGCCAACGTCCTGACTTTC.

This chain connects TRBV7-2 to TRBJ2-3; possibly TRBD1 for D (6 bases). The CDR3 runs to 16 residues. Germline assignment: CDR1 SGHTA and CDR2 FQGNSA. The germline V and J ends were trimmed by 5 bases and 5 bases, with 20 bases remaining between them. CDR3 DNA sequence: TGTGCCAGCAGCCCGATGGGACATCGACAAGTAGATACGCAGTATTTT. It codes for CASSPMGHRQVDTQYF. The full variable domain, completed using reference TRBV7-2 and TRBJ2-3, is GAGVSQSPSNKVTEKGKDVELRCDPISGHTALYWYRQSLGQGLEFLIYFQGNSAPDKSGLPSDRFSAERTGGSVSTLTIQRTQQEDSAVYLCASSPMGHRQVDTQYFGPGTRLTVL.

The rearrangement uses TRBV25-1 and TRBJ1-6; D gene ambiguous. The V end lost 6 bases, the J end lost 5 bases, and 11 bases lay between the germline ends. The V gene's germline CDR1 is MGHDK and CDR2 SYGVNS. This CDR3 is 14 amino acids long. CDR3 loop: CASSLPGDNSPLHF. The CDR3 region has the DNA TGTGCCAGCAGCCTACCCGGGGATAATTCACCCCTCCACTTT.

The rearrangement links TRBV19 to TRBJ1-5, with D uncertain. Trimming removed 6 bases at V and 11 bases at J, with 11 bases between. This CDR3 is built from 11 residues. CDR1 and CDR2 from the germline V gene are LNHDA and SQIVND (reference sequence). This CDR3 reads CASSTLMAQHF. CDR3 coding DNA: TGTGCCAGTAGCACCCTTATGGCCCAGCATTTT.

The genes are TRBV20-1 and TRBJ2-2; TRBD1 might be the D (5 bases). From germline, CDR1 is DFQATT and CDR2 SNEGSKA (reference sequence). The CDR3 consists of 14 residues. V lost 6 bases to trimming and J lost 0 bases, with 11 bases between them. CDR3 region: CSASKTANTGELFF. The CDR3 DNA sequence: TGCAGTGCCAGTAAGACAGCGAACACCGGGGAGCTGTTTTTT.

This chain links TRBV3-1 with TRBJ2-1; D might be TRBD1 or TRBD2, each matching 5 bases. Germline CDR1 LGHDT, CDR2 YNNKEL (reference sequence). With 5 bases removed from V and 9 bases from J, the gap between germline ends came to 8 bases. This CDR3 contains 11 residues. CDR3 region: CASSKRGEQFF. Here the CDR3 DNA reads TGTGCCAGCAGCAAGAGGGGTGAGCAGTTCTTC.

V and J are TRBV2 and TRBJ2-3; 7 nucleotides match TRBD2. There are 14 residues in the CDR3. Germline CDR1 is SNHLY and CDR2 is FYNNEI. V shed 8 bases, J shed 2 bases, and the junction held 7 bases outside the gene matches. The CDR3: CASGEGFSTDTQYF. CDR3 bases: TGTGCCAGCGGGGAGGGGTTTTCCACAGATACGCAGTATTTT.

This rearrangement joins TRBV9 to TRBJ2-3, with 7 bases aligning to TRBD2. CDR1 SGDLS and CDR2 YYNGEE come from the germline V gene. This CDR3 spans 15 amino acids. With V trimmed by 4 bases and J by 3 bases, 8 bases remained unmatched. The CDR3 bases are TGTGCCAGCAGCCTTTTGGGGGGGAGGACAGATACGCAGTATTTT. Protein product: CASSLLGGRTDTQYF.

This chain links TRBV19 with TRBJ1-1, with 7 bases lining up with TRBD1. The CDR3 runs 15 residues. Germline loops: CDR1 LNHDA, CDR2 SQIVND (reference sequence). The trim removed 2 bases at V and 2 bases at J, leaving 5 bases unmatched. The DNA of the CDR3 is TGTGCCAGTAGTATATCGGGGACAGCCAACACTGAAGCTTTCTTT. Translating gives CASSISGTANTEAFF.

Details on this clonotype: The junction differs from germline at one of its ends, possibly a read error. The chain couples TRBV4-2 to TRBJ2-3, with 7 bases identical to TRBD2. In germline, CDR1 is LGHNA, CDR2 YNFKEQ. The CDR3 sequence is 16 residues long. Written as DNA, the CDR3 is TGCGCCAGCAGCCAAGATCTGGCGGGGGGCACAGATACGCAGTATTTT. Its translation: CASSQDLAGGTDTQYF.

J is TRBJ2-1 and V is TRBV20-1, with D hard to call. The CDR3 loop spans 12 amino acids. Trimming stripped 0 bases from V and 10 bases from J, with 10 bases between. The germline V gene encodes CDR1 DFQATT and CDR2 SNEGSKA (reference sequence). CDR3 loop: CSARDRPQEQFF. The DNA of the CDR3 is TGCAGTGCTAGAGATCGGCCCCAAGAGCAGTTCTTC.